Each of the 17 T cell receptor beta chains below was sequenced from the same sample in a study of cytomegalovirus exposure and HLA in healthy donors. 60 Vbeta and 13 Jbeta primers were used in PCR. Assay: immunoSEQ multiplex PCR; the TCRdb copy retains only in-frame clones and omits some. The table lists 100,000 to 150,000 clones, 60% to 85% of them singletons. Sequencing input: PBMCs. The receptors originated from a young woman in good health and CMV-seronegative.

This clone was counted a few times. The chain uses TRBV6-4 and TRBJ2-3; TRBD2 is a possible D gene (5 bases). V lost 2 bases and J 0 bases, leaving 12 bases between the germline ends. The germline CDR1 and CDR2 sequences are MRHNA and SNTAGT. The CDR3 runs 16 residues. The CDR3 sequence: CASSDNSERSTDTQYF. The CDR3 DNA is TGTGCCAGCAGTGACAATTCGGAGCGGAGCACAGATACGCAGTATTTT.

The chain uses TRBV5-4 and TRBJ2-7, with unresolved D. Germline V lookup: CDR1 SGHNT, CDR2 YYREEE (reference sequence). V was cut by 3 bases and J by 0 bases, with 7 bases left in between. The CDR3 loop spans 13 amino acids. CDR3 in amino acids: CASSSISSYEQYF. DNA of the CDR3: TGTGCCAGCAGCTCGATTAGCTCCTACGAGCAGTACTTC.

For the CDR3, the DNA is TGTGCCAGCAGGCGGGAGCTGAGCACTGAAGCTTTCTTT. It specifies CASRRELSTEAFF. This chain joins TRBV6-1 and TRBJ1-1, with no clear D. The CDR3 covers 13 residues. Per germline, CDR1 MNHNS and CDR2 SASEGT. The germline V and J ends were trimmed by 6 bases and 4 bases, with 12 bases remaining between them.

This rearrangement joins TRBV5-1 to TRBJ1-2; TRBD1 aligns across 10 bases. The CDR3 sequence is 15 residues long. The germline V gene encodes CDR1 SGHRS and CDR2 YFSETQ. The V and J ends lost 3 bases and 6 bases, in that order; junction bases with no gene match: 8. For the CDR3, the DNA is TGCGCCAGCAGCTCCGGGACAGGGGAGATCCATGGCTACACCTTC. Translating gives CASSSGTGEIHGYTF.

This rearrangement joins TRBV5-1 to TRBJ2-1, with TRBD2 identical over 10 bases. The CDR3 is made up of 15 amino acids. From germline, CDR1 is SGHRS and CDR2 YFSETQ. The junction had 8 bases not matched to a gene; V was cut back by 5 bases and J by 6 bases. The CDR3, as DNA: TGCGCCAGCAGGTTAGCGGGAGGCGCAGGCAATGAGCAGTTCTTC. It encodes CASRLAGGAGNEQFF. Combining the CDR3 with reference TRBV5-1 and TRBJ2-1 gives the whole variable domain KAGVTQTPRYLIKTRGQQVTLSCSPISGHRSVSWYQQTPGQGLQFLFEYFSETQRNKGNFPGRFSGRQFSNSRSEMNVSTLELGDSALYLCASRLAGGAGNEQFFGPGTRLTVL.

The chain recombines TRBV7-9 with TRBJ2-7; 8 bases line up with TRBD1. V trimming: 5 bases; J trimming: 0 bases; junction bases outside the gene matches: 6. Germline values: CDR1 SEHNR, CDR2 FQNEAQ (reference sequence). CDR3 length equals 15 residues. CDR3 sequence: CASSTRQGSSYEQYF. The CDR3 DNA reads TGTGCCAGCAGCACCAGACAGGGGAGCTCCTACGAGCAGTACTTC.

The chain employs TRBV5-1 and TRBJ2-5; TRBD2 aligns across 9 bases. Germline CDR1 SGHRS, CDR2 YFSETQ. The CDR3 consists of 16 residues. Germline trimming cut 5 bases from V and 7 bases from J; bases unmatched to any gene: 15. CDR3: CASRPGGGRGPRTQYF. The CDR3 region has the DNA TGCGCCAGCAGACCCGGTGGCGGGAGGGGACCCAGGACCCAGTACTTC.

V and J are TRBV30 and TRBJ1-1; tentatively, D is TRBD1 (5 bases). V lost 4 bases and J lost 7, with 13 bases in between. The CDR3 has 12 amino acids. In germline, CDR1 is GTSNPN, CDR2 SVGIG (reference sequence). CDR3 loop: CAWIGDFGEAFF. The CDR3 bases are TGTGCCTGGATCGGGGACTTCGGTGAAGCTTTCTTT.

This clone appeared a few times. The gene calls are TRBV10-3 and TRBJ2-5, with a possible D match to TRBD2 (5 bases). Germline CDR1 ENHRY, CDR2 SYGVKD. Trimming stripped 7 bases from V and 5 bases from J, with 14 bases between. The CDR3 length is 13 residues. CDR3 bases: TGTGCCATCAAGAGGGTACCTACTGAGACCCAGTACTTC. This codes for CAIKRVPTETQYF.

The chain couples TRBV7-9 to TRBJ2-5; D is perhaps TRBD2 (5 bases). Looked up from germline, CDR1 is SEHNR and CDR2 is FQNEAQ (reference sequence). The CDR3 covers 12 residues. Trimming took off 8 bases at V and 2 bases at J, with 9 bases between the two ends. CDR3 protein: CASGRGQETQYF. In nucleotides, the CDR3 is TGTGCCAGCGGGCGAGGGCAAGAGACCCAGTACTTC.

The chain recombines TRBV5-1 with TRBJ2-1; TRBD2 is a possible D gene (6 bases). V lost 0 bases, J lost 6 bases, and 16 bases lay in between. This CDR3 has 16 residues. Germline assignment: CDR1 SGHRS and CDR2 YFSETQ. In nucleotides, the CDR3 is TGCGCCAGCAGCTTGGATAACGGAGGGCTAATCAATGAGCAGTTCTTC. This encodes CASSLDNGGLINEQFF.

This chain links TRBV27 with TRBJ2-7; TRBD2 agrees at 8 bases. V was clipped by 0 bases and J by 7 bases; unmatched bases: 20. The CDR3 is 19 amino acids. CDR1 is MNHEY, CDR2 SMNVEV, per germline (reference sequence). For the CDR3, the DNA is TGTGCCAGCAGTTTATCGACCTTCGGGGGGGACTGGATGACGGGGGAGCAGTACTTC. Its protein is CASSLSTFGGDWMTGEQYF.

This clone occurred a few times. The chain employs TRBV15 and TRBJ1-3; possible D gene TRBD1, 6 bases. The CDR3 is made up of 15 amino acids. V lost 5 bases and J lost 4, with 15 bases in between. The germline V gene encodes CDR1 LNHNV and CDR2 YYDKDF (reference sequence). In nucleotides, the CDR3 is TGTGCCACCAGCCGGACAGCCTTCTTCGGAAACACCATATATTTT. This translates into CATSRTAFFGNTIYF.

The CDR3 reads CASSEAFQETQYF. The CDR3 region has the DNA TGCGCCAGCAGCGAAGCCTTCCAAGAGACCCAGTACTTC. The genes are TRBV5-1 and TRBJ2-5; D is unresolved. Trimming cost V 4 bases and J 1 base, with 8 bases left between them. The CDR3 is made up of 13 amino acids. Germline V gives CDR1 SGHRS, CDR2 YFSETQ.

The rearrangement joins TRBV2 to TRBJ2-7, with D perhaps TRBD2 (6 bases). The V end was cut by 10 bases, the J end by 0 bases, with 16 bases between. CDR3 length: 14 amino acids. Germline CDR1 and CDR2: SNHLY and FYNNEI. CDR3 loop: CANKIAAGSYEQYF. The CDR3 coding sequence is TGTGCCAACAAAATAGCGGCCGGCTCCTACGAGCAGTACTTC.

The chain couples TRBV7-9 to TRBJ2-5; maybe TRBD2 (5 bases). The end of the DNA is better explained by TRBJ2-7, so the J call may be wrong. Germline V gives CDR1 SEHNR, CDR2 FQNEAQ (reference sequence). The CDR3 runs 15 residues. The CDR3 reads CASIDTRAPDYEQYF. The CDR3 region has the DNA TGTGCCAGCATCGATACTAGGGCCCCAGACTACGAGCAGTACTTC.

The CDR3 nucleotides read TGCGCCAGCAGCCTAGCCGGGACTAGCGGGAGGCCGGTAGGGACCCAGTACTTC. It is translated as CASSLAGTSGRPVGTQYF. J is TRBJ2-5 and V is TRBV5-1; 15 positions match TRBD2. Germline loops: CDR1 SGHRS, CDR2 YFSETQ. The CDR3 is made up of 18 amino acids. With 4 bases clipped from V and 7 bases from J, the junction kept 14 bases outside the gene matches.